Listed below are T cell receptor beta chains from one sample, sequenced in a study of T cell responses to AZD1222 COVID-19 vaccine. The data were produced by immunoSEQ multiplex PCR, yet TCRdb's version contains in-frame clones alone and is incomplete. The sample lists about 150,000 clones, 70% to 90% occurring once. The specimen was peripheral blood, collected 28 days after the second AZD1222 dose. The source of these receptors is an adult who received the AZD1222 COVID-19 vaccine. CDR3s include the opening cysteine and the closing phenylalanine or tryptophan.

TRBJ2-1	TRBV9	CASSAGTSGGFDNEQFF
TRBJ2-1	TRBV7-9	CASSLGTSWDEQFF
TRBJ1-1	TRBV2	CASSGRMGTEAFF
TRBJ1-5	TRBV9	CASSQGQFSNQPQHF
TRBJ1-4	TRBV12-3/TRBV12-4	CASSPSGSRKLFF
TRBJ2-4	TRBV3-1/TRBV3-2	CASSPRTGYQNIQYF
TRBJ2-7	TRBV27	CASSLAGGGYEQYF
TRBJ2-1	TRBV4-1	CASRDRGNEQFF
TRBJ1-5	TRBV12-3/TRBV12-4	CASSTGPNQPQHF
TRBJ2-5	TRBV11-3	CASSNFQETQYF
TRBJ1-5	TRBV2	CASKVGGSYQPQHF
TRBJ2-4	TRBV18	CASSPPVGTSGGAQNIQYF
TRBJ1-2	TRBV19	CASSIEGRGSGYTF
TRBJ1-1	TRBV6-5	CASRGTGGVNTEAFF
TRBJ2-7	TRBV6-5	CASSHGADYEQYF
TRBJ1-4	TRBV9	CASSLSAASRNEKLFF
TRBJ2-7	TRBV12-3/TRBV12-4	CASSLNSPYEQYF
TRBJ2-5	TRBV3-1/TRBV3-2	CASSQDEVDRGETQYF
TRBJ2-1	TRBV6-2/TRBV6-3	CASSSRTRSYNEQFF
TRBJ1-5	TRBV5-8	CASSLAFYSNQPQHF
TRBJ2-3	TRBV5-6	CASSLRERLAGGFTDTQYF
TRBJ1-4	TRBV19	CASTKGSTNEKLFF
TRBJ1-6	TRBV30	CAWTTGLSRSPLHF
TRBJ1-1	TRBV5-4	CASSLVGGDEAFF
TRBJ1-1	TRBV6-2/TRBV6-3	CASSYPQLTEAFF
TRBJ1-6	TRBV6-5	CASNSGGGRNSPLHF
TRBJ1-2	TRBV15	CATSPAHIYGYTF
TRBJ2-5	TRBV15	CATSRDLEGTQYF